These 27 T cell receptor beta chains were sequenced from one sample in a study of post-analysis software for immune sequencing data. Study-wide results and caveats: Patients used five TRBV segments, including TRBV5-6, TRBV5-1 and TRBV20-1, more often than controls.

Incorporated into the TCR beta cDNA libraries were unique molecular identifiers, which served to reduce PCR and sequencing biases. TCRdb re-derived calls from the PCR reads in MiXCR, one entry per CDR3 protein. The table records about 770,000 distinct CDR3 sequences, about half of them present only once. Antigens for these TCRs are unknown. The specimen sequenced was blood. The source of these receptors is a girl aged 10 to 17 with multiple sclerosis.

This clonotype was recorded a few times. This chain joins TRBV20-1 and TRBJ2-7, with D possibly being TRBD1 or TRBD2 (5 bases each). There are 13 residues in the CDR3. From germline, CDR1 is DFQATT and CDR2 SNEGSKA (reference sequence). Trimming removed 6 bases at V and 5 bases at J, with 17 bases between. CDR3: CSANHRDHDEQYF. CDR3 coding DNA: TGCAGTGCCAACCACCGGGACCACGACGAGCAGTACTTC.

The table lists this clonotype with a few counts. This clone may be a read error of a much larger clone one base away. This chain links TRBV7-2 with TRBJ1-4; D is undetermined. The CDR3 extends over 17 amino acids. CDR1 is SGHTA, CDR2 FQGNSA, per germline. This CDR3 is CASSFLPAGGRNEKRFF. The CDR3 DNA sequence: TGTGCCAGCAGCTTCCTCCCCGCGGGTGGCCGTAATGAAAAACGGTTTTTT.

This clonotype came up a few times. The CDR3 DNA follows: TGTGCCAGCAGCCCGGGACTAGCGGCCACCTACGAGCAGTACTTC. The encoded protein is CASSPGLAATYEQYF. This chain links TRBV7-2 with TRBJ2-7, with 11 bases aligning to TRBD2. CDR1 SGHTA and CDR2 FQGNSA come from the germline V gene. With V trimmed by 5 bases and J by 2 bases, 5 bases remained unmatched. This CDR3 is built from 15 residues.

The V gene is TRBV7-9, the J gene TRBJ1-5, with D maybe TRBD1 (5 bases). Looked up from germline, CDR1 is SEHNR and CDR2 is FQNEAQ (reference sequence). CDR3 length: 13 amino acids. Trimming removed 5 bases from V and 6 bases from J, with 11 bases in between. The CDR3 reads CASSPGATQPQHF. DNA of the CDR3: TGTGCCAGCAGCCCCGGGGCAACTCAGCCCCAGCATTTT.

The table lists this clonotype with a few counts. In nucleotides, the CDR3 is TGTGCCAGCAGCCAAGAGCGTACTAGCGGGAGCGCCTACAATGAGCAGTTCTTC. Its translation: CASSQERTSGSAYNEQFF. This chain uses TRBV4-2 with TRBJ2-1, with 11 nucleotides matching TRBD2. With 0 bases clipped from V and 2 bases from J, the junction kept 6 bases outside the gene matches. CDR1 LGHNA and CDR2 YNFKEQ come from the germline V gene. The CDR3 sequence is 18 residues long.

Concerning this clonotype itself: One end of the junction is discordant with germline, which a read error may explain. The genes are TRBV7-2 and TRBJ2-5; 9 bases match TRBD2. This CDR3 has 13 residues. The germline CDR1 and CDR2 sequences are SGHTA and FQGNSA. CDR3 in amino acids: CASSLGREGRSNF. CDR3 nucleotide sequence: TGTGCCAGCAGCTTAGGGCGGGAGGGCCGCTCCAACTTC.

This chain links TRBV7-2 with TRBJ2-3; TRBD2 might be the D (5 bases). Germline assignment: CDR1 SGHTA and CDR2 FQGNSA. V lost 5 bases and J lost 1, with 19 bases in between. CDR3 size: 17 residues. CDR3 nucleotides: TGTGCCAGCAGCCCCACGGCGGGTCTGGGAGGCACAGATACGCAGTATTTT. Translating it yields CASSPTAGLGGTDTQYF. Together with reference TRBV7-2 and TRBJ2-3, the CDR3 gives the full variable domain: GAGVSQSPSNKVTEKGKDVELRCDPISGHTALYWYRQSLGQGLEFLIYFQGNSAPDKSGLPSDRFSAERTGGSVSTLTIQRTQQEDSAVYLCASSPTAGLGGTDTQYFGPGTRLTVL.

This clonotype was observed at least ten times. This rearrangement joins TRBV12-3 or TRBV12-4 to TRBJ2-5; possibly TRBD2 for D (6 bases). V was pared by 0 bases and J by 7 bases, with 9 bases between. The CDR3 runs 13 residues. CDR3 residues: CASSLAGGGTQYF. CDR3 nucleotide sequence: TGTGCCAGCAGTTTAGCGGGGGGTGGGACCCAGTACTTC.

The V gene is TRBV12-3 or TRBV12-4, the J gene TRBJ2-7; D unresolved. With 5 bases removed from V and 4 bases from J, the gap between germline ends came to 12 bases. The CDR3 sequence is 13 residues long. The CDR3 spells CASSPWTPYEQYF. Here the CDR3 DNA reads TGTGCCAGCAGTCCCTGGACCCCTTACGAGCAGTACTTC.

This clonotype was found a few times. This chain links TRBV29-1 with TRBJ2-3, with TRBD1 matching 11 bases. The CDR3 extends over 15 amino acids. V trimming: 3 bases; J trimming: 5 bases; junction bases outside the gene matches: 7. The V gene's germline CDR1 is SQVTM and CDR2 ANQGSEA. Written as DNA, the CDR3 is TGCAGCGTTGAGGTGGACAGGGGGCTTGTAGATACGCAGTATTTT. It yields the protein CSVEVDRGLVDTQYF.

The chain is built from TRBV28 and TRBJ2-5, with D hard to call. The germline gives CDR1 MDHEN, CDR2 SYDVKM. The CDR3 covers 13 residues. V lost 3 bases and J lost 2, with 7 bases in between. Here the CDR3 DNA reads TGTGCCAGCAGTTTCCAGAGTCAAGAGACCCAGTACTTC. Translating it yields CASSFQSQETQYF. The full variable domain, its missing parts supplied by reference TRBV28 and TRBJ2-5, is DVKVTQSSRYLVKRTGEKVFLECVQDMDHENMFWYRQDPGLGLRLIYFSYDVKMKEKGDIPEGYSVSREKKERFSLILESASTNQTSMYLCASSFQSQETQYFGPGTRLLVL.

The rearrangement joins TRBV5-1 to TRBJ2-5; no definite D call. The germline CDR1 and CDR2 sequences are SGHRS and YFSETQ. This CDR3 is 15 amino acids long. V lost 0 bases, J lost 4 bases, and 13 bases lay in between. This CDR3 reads CASSLASLGRETQYF. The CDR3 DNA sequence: TGCGCCAGCAGCTTGGCGTCGTTAGGGCGAGAGACCCAGTACTTC. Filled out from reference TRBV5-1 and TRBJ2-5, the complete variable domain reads KAGVTQTPRYLIKTRGQQVTLSCSPISGHRSVSWYQQTPGQGLQFLFEYFSETQRNKGNFPGRFSGRQFSNSRSEMNVSTLELGDSALYLCASSLASLGRETQYFGPGTRLLVL.

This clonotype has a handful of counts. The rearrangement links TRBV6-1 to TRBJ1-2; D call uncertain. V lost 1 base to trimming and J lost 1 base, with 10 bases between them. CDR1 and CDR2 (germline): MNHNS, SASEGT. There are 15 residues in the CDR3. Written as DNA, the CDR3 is TGTGCCAGCAGTGAAGGGAACAGCTTTAACTATGGCTACACCTTC. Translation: CASSEGNSFNYGYTF.

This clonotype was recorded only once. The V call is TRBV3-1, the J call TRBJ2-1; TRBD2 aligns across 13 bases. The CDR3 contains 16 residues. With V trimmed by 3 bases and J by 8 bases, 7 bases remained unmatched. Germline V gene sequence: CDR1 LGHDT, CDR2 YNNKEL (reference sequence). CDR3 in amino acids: CASSHRTSGSLDEQFF. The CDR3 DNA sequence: TGTGCCAGCAGCCACCGGACTAGCGGGAGTCTTGATGAGCAGTTCTTC.

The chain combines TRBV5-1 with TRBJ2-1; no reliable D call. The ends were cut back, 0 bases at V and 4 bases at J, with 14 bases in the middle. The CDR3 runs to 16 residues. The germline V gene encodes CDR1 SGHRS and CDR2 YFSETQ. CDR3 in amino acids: CASSLVHATNYNEQFF. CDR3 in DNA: TGCGCCAGCAGCTTGGTTCACGCTACAAATTACAATGAGCAGTTCTTC.

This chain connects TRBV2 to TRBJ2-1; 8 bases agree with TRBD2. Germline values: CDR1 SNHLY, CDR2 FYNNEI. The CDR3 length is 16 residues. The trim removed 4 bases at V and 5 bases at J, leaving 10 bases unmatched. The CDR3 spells CASSGEGGTRNNEQFF. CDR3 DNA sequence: TGTGCCAGCAGTGGGGAGGGGGGGACTAGGAACAATGAGCAGTTCTTC.

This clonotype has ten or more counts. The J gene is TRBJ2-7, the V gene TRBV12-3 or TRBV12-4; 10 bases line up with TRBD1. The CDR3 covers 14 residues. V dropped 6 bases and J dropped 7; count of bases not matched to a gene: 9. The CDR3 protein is CASSAGTGESEQYF. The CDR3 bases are TGTGCCAGCAGCGCCGGGACAGGGGAAAGTGAGCAGTACTTC.

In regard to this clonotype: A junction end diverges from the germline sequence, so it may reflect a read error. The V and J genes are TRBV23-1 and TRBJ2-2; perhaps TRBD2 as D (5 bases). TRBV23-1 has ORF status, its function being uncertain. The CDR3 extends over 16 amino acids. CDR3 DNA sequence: TGCCCCAGCAGTCAACCTCGGCGGGCAGCCAACGGGGAGCTGTTTTTT. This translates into CPSSQPRRAANGELFF.

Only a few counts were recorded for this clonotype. The CDR3 loop is CASSFRGGSDTQYF. The CDR3 coding sequence is TGTGCCAGCAGTTTTAGGGGGGGTTCAGATACGCAGTATTTT. This sequence joins TRBV28 and TRBJ2-3; D possibly corresponds to TRBD2 (7 bases). This CDR3 region has 14 residues. Germline V gene sequence: CDR1 MDHEN, CDR2 SYDVKM. V gave up 3 bases and J gave up 4 bases, with 11 bases separating them.

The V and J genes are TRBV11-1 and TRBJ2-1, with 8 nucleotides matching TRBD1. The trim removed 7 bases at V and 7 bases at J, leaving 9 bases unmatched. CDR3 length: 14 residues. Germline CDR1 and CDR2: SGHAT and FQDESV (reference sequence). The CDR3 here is CASTDRGTRNEQFF. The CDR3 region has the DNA TGTGCCAGCACCGACAGGGGCACCAGGAATGAGCAGTTCTTC.

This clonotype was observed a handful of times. In nucleotides, the CDR3 is TGTGCCAGCAGCCCTCTTAATCAGCCCCAGCATTTT. It specifies CASSPLNQPQHF. V is TRBV28 and J is TRBJ1-5; the D is unclear. The CDR3 totals 12 residues. The ends were cut back, 6 bases at V and 4 bases at J, with 7 bases in the middle. CDR1 is MDHEN and CDR2 is SYDVKM in the germline V gene.

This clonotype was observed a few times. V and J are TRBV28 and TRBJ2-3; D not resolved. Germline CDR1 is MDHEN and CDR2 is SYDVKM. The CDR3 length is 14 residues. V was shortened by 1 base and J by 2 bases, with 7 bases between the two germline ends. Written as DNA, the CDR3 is TGTGCCAGCAGTTTATCTGTGGTCACAGATACGCAGTATTTT. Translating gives CASSLSVVTDTQYF.

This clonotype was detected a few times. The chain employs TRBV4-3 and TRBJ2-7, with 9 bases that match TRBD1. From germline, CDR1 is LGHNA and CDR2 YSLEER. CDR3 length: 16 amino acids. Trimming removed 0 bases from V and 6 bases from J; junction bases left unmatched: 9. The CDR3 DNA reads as TGCGCCAGCAGCCAAGAGTTCACCGGGACAGGGCGCGAGCAGTACTTC. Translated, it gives CASSQEFTGTGREQYF.

The CDR3 region has the DNA TGTGCCAGCAGCTTAGGACAGGAATACGAGCAGTACTTC. Protein product: CASSLGQEYEQYF. V usage is TRBV11-2 and J usage is TRBJ2-7; weak D call: TRBD1 (6 bases). V dropped 1 base and J dropped 4 bases, with 8 bases sitting between them. CDR1 and CDR2 from the germline V gene are SGHAT and FQNNGV. The CDR3 loop spans 13 amino acids.

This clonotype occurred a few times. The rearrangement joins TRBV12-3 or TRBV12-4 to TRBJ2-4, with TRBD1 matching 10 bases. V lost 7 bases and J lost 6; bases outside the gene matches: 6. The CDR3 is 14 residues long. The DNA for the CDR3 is TGTGCCAGCACCATGACAGGGGGCGGAAACATTCAGTACTTC. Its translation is CASTMTGGGNIQYF.

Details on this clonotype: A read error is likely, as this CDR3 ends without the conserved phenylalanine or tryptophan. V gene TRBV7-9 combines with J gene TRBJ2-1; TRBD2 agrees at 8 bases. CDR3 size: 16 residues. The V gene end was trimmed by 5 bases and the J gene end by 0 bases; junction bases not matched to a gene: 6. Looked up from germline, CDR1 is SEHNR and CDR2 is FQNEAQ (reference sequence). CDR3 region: CASSGKRGSSYNEQFV. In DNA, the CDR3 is TGTGCCAGCAGCGGAAAGCGGGGGAGCTCCTACAATGAGCAGTTCGTC.

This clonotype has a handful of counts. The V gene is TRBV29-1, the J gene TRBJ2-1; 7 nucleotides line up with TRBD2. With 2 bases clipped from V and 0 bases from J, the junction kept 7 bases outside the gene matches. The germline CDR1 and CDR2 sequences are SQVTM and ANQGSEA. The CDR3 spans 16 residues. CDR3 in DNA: TGCAGCGTTGAACCTAGCGGAGCCGGCTCCTACAATGAGCAGTTCTTC. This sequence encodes CSVEPSGAGSYNEQFF.